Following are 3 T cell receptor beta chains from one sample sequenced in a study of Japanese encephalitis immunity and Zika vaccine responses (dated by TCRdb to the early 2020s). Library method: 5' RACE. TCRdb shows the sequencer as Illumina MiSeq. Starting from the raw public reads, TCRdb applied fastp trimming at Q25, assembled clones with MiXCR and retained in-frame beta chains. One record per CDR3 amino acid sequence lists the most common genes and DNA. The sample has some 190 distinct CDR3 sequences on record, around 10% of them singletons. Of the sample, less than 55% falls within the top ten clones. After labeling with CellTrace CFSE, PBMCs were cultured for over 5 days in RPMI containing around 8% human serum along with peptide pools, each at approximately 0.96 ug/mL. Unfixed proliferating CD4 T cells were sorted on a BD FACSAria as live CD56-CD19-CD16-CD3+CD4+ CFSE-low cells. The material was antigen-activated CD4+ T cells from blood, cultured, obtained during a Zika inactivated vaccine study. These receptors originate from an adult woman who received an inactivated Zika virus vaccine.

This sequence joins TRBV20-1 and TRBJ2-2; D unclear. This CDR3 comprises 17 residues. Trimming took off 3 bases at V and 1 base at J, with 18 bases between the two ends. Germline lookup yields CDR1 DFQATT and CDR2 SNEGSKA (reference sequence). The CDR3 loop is CSASRTGFGGNTGELFF. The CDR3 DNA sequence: TGCAGTGCTAGTCGGACGGGTTTTGGCGGGAACACCGGGGAGCTGTTTTTT.

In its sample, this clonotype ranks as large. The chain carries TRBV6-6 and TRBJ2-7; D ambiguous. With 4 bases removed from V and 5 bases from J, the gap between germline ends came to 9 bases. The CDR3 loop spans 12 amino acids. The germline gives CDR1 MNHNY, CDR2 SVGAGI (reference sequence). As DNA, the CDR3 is TGTGCCAGCAGTTGGACCGTCCACGAGCAGTACTTC. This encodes CASSWTVHEQYF.

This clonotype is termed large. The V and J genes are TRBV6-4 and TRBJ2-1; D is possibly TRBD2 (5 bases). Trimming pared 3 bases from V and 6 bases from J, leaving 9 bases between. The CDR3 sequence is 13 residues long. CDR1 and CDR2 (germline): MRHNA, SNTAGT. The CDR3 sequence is CASSERDGNEQFF. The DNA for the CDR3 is TGTGCCAGCAGTGAACGGGATGGCAATGAGCAGTTCTTC.